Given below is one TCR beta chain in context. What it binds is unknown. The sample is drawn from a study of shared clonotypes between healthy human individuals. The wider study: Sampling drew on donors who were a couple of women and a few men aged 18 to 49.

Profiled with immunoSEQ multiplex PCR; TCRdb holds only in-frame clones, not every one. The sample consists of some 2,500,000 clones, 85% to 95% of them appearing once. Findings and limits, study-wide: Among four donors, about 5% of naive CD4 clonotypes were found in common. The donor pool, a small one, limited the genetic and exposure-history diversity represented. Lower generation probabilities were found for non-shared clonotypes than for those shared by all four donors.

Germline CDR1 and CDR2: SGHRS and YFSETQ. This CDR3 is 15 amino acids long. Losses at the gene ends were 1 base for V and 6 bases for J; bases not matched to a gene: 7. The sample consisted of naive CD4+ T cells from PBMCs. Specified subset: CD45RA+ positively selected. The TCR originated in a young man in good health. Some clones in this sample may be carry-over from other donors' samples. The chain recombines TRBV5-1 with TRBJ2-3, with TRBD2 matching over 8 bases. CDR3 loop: CASSLSGSFSDTQYF. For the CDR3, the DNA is TGCGCCAGCAGCTTGAGCGGGAGTTTTTCGGATACGCAGTATTTT.